The clone carrying this TCR beta chain was seen a handful of times. What it binds is not known. The data were taken from a study of CD8 T cells in ankylosing spondylitis. Quantitative barcoded 5'-RACE was used to prepare TCR beta libraries. TCRdb reprocessed the 5' RACE reads via MiXCR and lists one record per CDR3 protein. This table holds about 27,000 distinct CDR3 sequences, over 7% found once. Study results and limitations: The clones that were linked to disease were reported to be significantly enriched in matched synovial fluid samples from ankylosing spondylitis patients. What seemed typical of ankylosing spondylitis blood was a TCR beta motif built from about eight highly homologous variants. Disease-linked clones were found to be CD8+ and relatively rare in peripheral blood.

The V end lost 0 bases, the J end lost 6 bases, and 11 bases lay between the germline ends. Germline V gives CDR1 MNHEY, CDR2 SVGEGT. The CDR3 extends over 14 amino acids. V gene TRBV6-2 or TRBV6-3 combines with J gene TRBJ1-1; no firm D call. This receptor was taken from a male donor with ankylosing spondylitis or in good health (not recorded which). The sequenced material came from blood. DNA for the CDR3: TGTGCCAGCAGTTACTCCGGAGGTATGGCTGAAGCTTTCTTT. Translated: CASSYSGGMAEAFF.